This paragraph covers one TCR beta chain sequence. What it recognizes is unknown. With 5 bases clipped from V and 2 bases from J, the junction kept 5 bases outside the gene matches. Germline lookup yields CDR1 SGHRS and CDR2 YFSETQ. CDR3 size: 14 residues. The PCR used 60 Vbeta and 13 Jbeta primers. This table comes from immunoSEQ multiplex PCR, and its TCRdb copy is limited to in-frame clones, with some not included. The data show 120,000 or so clones, roughly two thirds seen once. The data stem from a study of cytomegalovirus exposure and HLA in healthy donors. Overall study findings and caveats: In vitro, a few CMV-associated chains proved specific for CMV antigens. When a later analysis was performed, an Asian-associated ancestry cluster reportedly had fewer N-insertions than the 666-donor mean.

The source is a man younger than 45 in good health and CMV-seropositive. The sequenced material came from PBMCs. The chain joins TRBV5-1 to TRBJ2-7, with 9 bases that match TRBD2. CDR3 amino acids: CASRSWTSAYEQYF. The CDR3 DNA is TGCGCCAGCAGATCGTGGACTAGCGCCTACGAGCAGTACTTC.